This TCR beta chain came from a study of radiotherapy plus CTLA-4 blockade in lung cancer. Produced via immunoSEQ multiplex PCR; TCRdb's table is partial and in-frame only. This table holds about 60,000 clones, 70% to 85% found once. CDR3 length: 17 amino acids. This specimen consisted of peripheral blood, obtained from a patient treated with radiotherapy plus ipilimumab. This receptor was identified in a human donor with non-small cell lung cancer who had a partial response to radiotherapy plus ipilimumab. The J gene is TRBJ2-1, the V gene TRBV21-1; the table's D gene call, TRBD1, was not cross checked with the DNA. TRBV21-1 is a known pseudogene. CDR3 bases: TGTGCCAGCAGCCATAACAGGGATCCCCACTCCTACAATGAGCAGTTCTTC. It encodes CASSHNRDPHSYNEQFF.